The 21 T cell receptor beta chains presented below share a single source sample, sequenced in a study of PD-1 blockade in mismatch repair-deficient tumors. Profiling relied on immunoSEQ multiplex PCR, and the TCRdb table lists in-frame clones only, not all of them. The sample yields roughly 120,000 clones, around nine tenths seen once. The sequences come from peripheral blood, collected approximately 70 weeks after starting pembrolizumab. Receptors originate from an adult with mismatch repair-deficient cancer.

CDR3 DNA: TGTGCCAGCAGCCAGGGGACAGGGATAGATACGCAGTATTTT. This codes for CASSQGTGIDTQYF. This chain links TRBV5-8 with TRBJ2-3; TRBD1 matches at 9 bases. After removal of 4 bases from V and 5 bases from J, the junction contained 5 bases not matched to a gene. The CDR3 totals 14 residues. CDR1 is SGHTS and CDR2 is YDEGEE in the germline V gene.

J is TRBJ2-5 and V is TRBV6-1, with 10 nucleotides matching TRBD1. Per the germline V gene, CDR1 is MNHNS and CDR2 is SASEGT. J gave up 5 bases and V 2 bases, and 5 bases lay outside the gene matches. The CDR3 spans 15 residues. The CDR3 reads CASSERDRGWETQYF. Here the CDR3 DNA reads TGTGCCAGCAGTGAAAGGGACAGGGGCTGGGAGACCCAGTACTTC.

The chain carries TRBV18 and TRBJ2-7; D gene uncertain. Per the germline V gene, CDR1 is KGHSH and CDR2 is LQKENI. The CDR3 has 16 amino acids. Trimming removed 3 bases from V and 3 bases from J, with 18 bases in between. CDR3 sequence (DNA): TGTGCCAGCTCACCTGCCTCTCCCGGAGCCGTCTACGAGCAGTACTTC. Protein: CASSPASPGAVYEQYF.

This chain uses TRBV5-5 with TRBJ2-5; no clear D gene. The CDR3 totals 13 residues. V dropped 0 bases and J dropped 5 bases, with 8 bases sitting between them. The germline V gene encodes CDR1 SGHKS and CDR2 YYEKEE (reference sequence). The CDR3, as DNA: TGTGCCAGCAGCTTGGTGGGGATGGAGACCCAGTACTTC. Translation: CASSLVGMETQYF. Variable domain in full (rest from reference TRBV5-5 and TRBJ2-5): DAGVTQSPTHLIKTRGQQVTLRCSPISGHKSVSWYQQVLGQGPQFIFQYYEKEERGRGNFPDRFSARQFPNYSSELNVNALLLGDSALYLCASSLVGMETQYFGPGTRLLVL.

This clone was found once. The rearrangement joins TRBV4-1 to TRBJ2-7; 10 nucleotides align to TRBD2. The V gene's germline CDR1 is MGHRA and CDR2 YSYEKL. The ends lost 2 bases at V and 2 bases at J; junction bases unmatched: 6. This CDR3 has 16 amino acids. In DNA, the CDR3 is TGCGCCAGCAGCCAATCTGGACTAGCGGAACCCTACGAGCAGTACTTC. It translates to CASSQSGLAEPYEQYF.

This sequence joins TRBV7-6 and TRBJ2-7; 10 bases align to TRBD1. V lost 4 bases to trimming and J lost 2 bases; unmatched junction nucleotides: 5. CDR3 length equals 15 residues. CDR1 SGHVS and CDR2 FNYEAQ come from the germline V gene. The CDR3 region has the DNA TGTGCCAGCAGCTCAGCCGGGACAGGGGCCTACGAGCAGTACTTC. Amino acids: CASSSAGTGAYEQYF.

The rearrangement links TRBV5-8 to TRBJ2-2; 7 bases are a match to TRBD2. CDR1 is SGHTS, CDR2 YDEGEE, per germline. The junction had 12 bases not matched to a gene; V was cut back by 5 bases and J by 5 bases. The CDR3 has 16 residues. The CDR3 sequence: CASSFEGGHGTGELFF. The CDR3 nucleotides read TGTGCCAGCAGTTTCGAGGGAGGGCACGGGACCGGGGAGCTGTTTTTT.

The chain combines TRBV9 with TRBJ2-1; 8 positions agree with TRBD2. The junction had 1 base not matched to a gene; V was cut back by 0 bases and J by 5 bases. Germline values: CDR1 SGDLS, CDR2 YYNGEE. The CDR3 sequence is 14 residues long. CDR3 nucleotides: TGTGCCAGCAGCGTAGGAGCGGGAGACAATGAGCAGTTCTTC. It is translated as CASSVGAGDNEQFF.

The chain links TRBV7-6 to TRBJ2-5, with TRBD2 identical over 8 bases. Germline assignment: CDR1 SGHVS and CDR2 FNYEAQ. This CDR3 region has 15 residues. Trimming took 2 bases from V and 3 from J; bases not matched to a gene: 5. Written as DNA, the CDR3 is TGTGCCAGCAGCTTAAAAGCGGGAGTTGAAGAGACCCAGTACTTC. Residues: CASSLKAGVEETQYF.

In its sample, this clone was seen a few times. The junction differs from germline at one of its ends, possibly a read error. Here the CDR3 reads CAWSVPETDF. The DNA for the CDR3 is TGTGCCTGGAGTGTACCAGAAACCGACTTC. The V call is TRBV30, the J call TRBJ2-7; D remains ambiguous. Looked up from germline, CDR1 is GTSNPN and CDR2 is SVGIG (reference sequence). CDR3 size: 10 residues.

The chain uses TRBV19 and TRBJ2-6; 8 bases line up with TRBD2. The CDR3 extends over 19 amino acids. J lost 0 bases, V lost 3 bases, and 10 bases had no gene match. Germline assignment: CDR1 LNHDA and CDR2 SQIVND (reference sequence). CDR3 loop: CASSIRGGALYSGANVLTF. The CDR3, as DNA: TGTGCCAGTAGTATTCGGGGGGGGGCCCTGTACTCTGGGGCCAACGTCCTGACTTTC.

The V and J genes are TRBV6-6 and TRBJ1-2, with D unclear. Looked up from germline, CDR1 is MNHNY and CDR2 is SVGAGI (reference sequence). Trimming pared 3 bases from V and 2 bases from J, leaving 10 bases between. CDR3 length: 14 amino acids. In DNA, the CDR3 is TGTGCCAGCAGTTATCTAAAACAAAACTATGGCTACACCTTC. Its protein product is CASSYLKQNYGYTF.

This clone was counted a few times. The chain is built from TRBV19 and TRBJ2-2; D not resolved. The CDR3 length is 13 residues. V was pared by 6 bases and J by 8 bases, with 13 bases between. CDR1 is LNHDA, CDR2 SQIVND, per germline (reference sequence). CDR3 bases: TGTGCCAGTAGGATCATGGGAACTGGGGAGCTGTTTTTT. Amino acid sequence: CASRIMGTGELFF. Full variable domain (rest looked up from reference TRBV19 and TRBJ2-2): DGGITQSPKYLFRKEGQNVTLSCEQNLNHDAMYWYRQDPGQGLRLIYYSQIVNDFQKGDIAEGYSVSREKKESFPLTVTSAQKNPTAFYLCASRIMGTGELFFGEGSRLTVL.

This chain links TRBV19 with TRBJ2-2, with TRBD1 matching 8 bases. Looked up from germline, CDR1 is LNHDA and CDR2 is SQIVND (reference sequence). The V segment lost 5 bases and the J segment 5 bases; nucleotides outside the gene matches: 4. CDR3 length: 14 residues. The CDR3 sequence: CASSARQGTGELFF. Written as DNA, the CDR3 is TGTGCCAGTAGTGCCAGACAGGGGACCGGGGAGCTGTTTTTT.

This rearrangement joins TRBV30 to TRBJ2-7, with D possibly TRBD1 on 6 matching bases. Germline V gene data show CDR1 as GTSNPN and CDR2 as SVGIG (reference sequence). V was shortened by 5 bases and J by 2 bases, with 10 bases between the two germline ends. The CDR3 has 12 residues. CDR3 in amino acids: CAWARGAYEQYF. In nucleotides, the CDR3 is TGTGCCTGGGCCAGGGGAGCCTACGAGCAGTACTTC.

Only one count was recorded for this clone. The rearrangement links TRBV5-1 to TRBJ2-1; 8 bases match TRBD2. The CDR3 runs 15 residues. Germline CDR1 reads SGHRS; CDR2 reads YFSETQ. V dropped 5 bases and J dropped 10; count of bases not matched to a gene: 14. The CDR3 region has the DNA TGCGCCAGCAGTTCCGGGACTAGGAGAGGCGACGAGCAGTTCTTC. Protein: CASSSGTRRGDEQFF.

The J gene is TRBJ2-6, the V gene TRBV5-4; 7 bases fit TRBD1. Germline V CDR1 and CDR2: SGHNT, YYREEE (reference sequence). The V gene end was trimmed by 0 bases and the J gene end by 0 bases; junction bases not matched to a gene: 6. The CDR3 spans 18 residues. DNA for the CDR3: TGTGCCAGCAGCTTGGATGGGACAGTCTTCTCTGGGGCCAACGTCCTGACTTTC. Amino acid sequence: CASSLDGTVFSGANVLTF.

This clone appeared a single time. V is TRBV29-1 and J is TRBJ1-1; 8 bases are a match to TRBD1. V trimming: 7 bases; J trimming: 7 bases; junction bases outside the gene matches: 11. Germline V gives CDR1 SQVTM, CDR2 ANQGSEA. The length of the CDR3 is 13 residues. CDR3 nucleotide sequence: TGCAGCGCTCGGACAGGGAGAATGGATGAAGCTTTCTTT. Translated, it gives CSARTGRMDEAFF.

The chain employs TRBV12-2 and TRBJ2-7; the table calls TRBD2, which could not be checked here. TRBV12-2 is termed a pseudogene. The CDR3 contains 15 residues. This CDR3 is CASRPLAGFSYEQYF. The CDR3 bases are TGTGCAAGTCGCCCCTTAGCCGGATTTTCCTACGAGCAGTACTTC.

J is TRBJ1-1 and V is TRBV6-5; tentatively, D is TRBD1 (5 bases). The CDR3 contains 15 residues. Germline values: CDR1 MNHEY, CDR2 SVGAGI. Trimming pared 0 bases from V and 4 bases from J, leaving 12 bases between. The CDR3 here is CASSYSPRRATEAFF. The CDR3 bases are TGTGCCAGCAGTTACTCGCCGCGCAGGGCCACTGAAGCTTTCTTT.

This clone showed up just once. This chain joins TRBV14 and TRBJ2-2, with 9 bases lining up with TRBD2. The CDR3 has 20 residues. Unmatched junction bases numbered 15, after V lost 2 bases and J lost 2 bases. Looked up from germline, CDR1 is SGHDN and CDR2 is FVKESK. CDR3 in DNA: TGTGCCAGCAGCCAATTTTGGATGGCTAGCGGGACAAGAAACACCGGGGAGCTGTTTTTT. Translating gives CASSQFWMASGTRNTGELFF.